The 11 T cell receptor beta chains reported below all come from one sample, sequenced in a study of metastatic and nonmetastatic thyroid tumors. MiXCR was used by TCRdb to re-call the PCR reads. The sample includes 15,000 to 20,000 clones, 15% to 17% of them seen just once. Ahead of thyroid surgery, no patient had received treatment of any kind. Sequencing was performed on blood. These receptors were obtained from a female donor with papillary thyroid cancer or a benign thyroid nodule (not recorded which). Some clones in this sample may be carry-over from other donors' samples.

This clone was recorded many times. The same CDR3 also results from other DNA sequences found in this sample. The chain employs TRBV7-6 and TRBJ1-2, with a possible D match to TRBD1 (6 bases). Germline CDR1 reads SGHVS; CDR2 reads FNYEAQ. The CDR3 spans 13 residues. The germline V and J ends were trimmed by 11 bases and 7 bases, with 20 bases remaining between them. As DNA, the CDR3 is TGTGCCGTAGTAAGAGGGGGAGTGGGTGGCTACACCTTC. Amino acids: CAVVRGGVGGYTF.

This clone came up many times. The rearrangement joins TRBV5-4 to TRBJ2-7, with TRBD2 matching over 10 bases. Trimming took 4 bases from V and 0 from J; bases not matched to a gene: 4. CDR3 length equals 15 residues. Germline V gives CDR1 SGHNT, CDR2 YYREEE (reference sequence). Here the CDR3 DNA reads TGTGCCAGCAGCCCCGGGACTAGCGCCTCCTACGAGCAGTACTTC. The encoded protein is CASSPGTSASYEQYF.

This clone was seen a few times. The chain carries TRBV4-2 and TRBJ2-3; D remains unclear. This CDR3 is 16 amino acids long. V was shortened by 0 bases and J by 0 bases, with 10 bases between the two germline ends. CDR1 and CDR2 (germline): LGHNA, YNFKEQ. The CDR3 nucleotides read TGTGCCAGCAGCCAAGACCGAAGCGTAAGCACAGATACGCAGTATTTT. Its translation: CASSQDRSVSTDTQYF.

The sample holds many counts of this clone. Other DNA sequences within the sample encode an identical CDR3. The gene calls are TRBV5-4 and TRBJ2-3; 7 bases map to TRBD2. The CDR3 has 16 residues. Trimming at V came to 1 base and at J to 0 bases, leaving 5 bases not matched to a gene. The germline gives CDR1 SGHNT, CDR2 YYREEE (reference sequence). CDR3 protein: CASSLSGMSSTDTQYF. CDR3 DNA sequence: TGTGCCAGCAGCTTGAGCGGGATGTCGAGCACAGATACGCAGTATTTT. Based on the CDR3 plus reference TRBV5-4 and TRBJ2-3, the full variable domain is ETGVTQSPTHLIKTRGQQVTLRCSSQSGHNTVSWYQQALGQGPQFIFQYYREEENGRGNFPPRFSGLQFPNYSSELNVNALELDDSALYLCASSLSGMSSTDTQYFGPGTRLTVL.

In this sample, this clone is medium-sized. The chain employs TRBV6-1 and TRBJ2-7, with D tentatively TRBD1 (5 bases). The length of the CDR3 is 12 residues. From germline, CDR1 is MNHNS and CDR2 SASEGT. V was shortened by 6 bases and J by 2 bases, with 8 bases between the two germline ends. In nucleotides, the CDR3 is TGTGCCAGCAGGGACACCACCTACGAGCAGTACTTC. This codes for CASRDTTYEQYF.

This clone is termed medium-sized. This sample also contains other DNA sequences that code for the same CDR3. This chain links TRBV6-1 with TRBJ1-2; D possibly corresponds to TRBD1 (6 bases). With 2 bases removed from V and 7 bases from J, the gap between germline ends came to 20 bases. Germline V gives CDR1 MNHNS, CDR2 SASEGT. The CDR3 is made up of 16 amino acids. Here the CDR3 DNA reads TGTGCCAGCAGTGAATTGGCAGGGGCGCCGGTCCCTGGCTACACCTTC. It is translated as CASSELAGAPVPGYTF.

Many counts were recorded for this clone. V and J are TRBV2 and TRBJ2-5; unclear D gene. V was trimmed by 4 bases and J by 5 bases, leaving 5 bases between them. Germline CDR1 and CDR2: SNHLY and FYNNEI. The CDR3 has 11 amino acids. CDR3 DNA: TGTGCCAGCAGTGTCCGGGAGACCCAGTACTTC. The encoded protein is CASSVRETQYF.

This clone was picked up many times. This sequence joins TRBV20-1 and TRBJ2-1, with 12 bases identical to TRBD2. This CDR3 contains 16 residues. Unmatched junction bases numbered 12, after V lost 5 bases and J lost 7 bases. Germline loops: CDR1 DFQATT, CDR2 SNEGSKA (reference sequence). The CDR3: CSARSRTSGILNEQFF. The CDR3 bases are TGCAGTGCTCGATCCAGGACTAGCGGGATACTAAATGAGCAGTTCTTC.

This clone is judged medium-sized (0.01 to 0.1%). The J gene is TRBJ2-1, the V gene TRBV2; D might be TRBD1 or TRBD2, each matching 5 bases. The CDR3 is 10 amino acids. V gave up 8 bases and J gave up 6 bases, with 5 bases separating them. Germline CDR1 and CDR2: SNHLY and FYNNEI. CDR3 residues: CASGGNEQFF. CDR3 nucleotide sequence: TGTGCCAGCGGGGGCAATGAGCAGTTCTTC.

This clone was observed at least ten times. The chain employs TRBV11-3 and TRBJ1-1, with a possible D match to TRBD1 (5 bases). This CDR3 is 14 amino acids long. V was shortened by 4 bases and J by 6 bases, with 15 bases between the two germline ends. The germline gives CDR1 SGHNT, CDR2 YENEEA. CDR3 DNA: TGTGCCAGCAGCTCTCAGGGAGGAGGCTCTGAAGCTTTCTTT. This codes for CASSSQGGGSEAFF.

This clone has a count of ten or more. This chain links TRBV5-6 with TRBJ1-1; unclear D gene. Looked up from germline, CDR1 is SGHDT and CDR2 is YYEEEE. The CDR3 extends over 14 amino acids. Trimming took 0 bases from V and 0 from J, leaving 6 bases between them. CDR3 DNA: TGTGCCAGCAGCTTGGGGGCTATGAACACTGAAGCTTTCTTT. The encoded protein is CASSLGAMNTEAFF.